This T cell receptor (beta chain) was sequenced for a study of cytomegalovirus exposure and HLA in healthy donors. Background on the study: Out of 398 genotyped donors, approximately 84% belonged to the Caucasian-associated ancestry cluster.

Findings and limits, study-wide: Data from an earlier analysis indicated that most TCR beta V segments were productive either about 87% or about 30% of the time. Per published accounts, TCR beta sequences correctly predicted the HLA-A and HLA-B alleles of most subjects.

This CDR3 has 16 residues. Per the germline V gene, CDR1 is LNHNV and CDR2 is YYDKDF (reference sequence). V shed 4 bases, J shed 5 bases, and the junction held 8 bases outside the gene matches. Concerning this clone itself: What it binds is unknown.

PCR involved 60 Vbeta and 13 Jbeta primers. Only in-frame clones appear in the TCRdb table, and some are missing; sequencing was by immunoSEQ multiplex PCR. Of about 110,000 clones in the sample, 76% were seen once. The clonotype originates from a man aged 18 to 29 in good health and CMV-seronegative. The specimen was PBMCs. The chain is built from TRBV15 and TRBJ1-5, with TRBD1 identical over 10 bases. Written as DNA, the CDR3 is TGTGCCACCAGCACCCGCCGGGGGACAGGGGATCAGCCCCAGCATTTT. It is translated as CATSTRRGTGDQPQHF.